The T cell receptor (beta chain) under discussion was sequenced for a study of cytomegalovirus exposure and HLA in healthy donors. Study summary: A preliminary data release comprised tens of millions of unique TCRs obtained from HLA-typed donors. Study-level points and caveats: Many donors shared some public TCRs, even though most TCR sequences were rare.

The PCR was carried out with 60 Vbeta primers and 13 Jbeta primers. The method was immunoSEQ multiplex PCR; TCRdb's version includes in-frame clones alone and lacks a portion of them. The data contain 95,000 to 150,000 clones, about four fifths of them seen just once; the ten biggest clones take up around 8%. The germline CDR1 and CDR2 sequences are LNHDA and SQIVND (reference sequence). The CDR3 totals 14 residues. V shed 0 bases and J 10 bases; nucleotides not matched to a gene: 3. As for this clone: Its specificity is unknown.

The rearrangement uses TRBV19 and TRBJ1-6; 7 bases are a match to TRBD1. This TCR derives from a female donor in good health and CMV-seropositive. The sequenced material came from PBMCs. CDR3 DNA sequence: TGTGCCAGTAGTATAGATCGGACAGGATCACCCCTCCACTTT. Encoded protein: CASSIDRTGSPLHF.